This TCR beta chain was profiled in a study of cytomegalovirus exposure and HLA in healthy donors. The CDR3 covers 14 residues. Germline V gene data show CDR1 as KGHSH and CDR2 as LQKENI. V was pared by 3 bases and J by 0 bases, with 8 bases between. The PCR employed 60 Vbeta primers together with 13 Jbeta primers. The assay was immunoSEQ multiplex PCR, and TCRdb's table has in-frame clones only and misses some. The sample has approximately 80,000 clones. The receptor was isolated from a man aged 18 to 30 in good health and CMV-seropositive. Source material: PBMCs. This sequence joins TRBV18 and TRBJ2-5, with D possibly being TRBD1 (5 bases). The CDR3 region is CASSPLDNQETQYF. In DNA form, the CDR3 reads TGTGCCAGCTCACCTTTGGACAACCAAGAGACCCAGTACTTC. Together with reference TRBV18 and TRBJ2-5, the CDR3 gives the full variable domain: NAGVMQNPRHLVRRRGQEARLRCSPMKGHSHVYWYRQLPEEGLKFMVYLQKENIIDESGMPKERFSAEFPKEGPSILRIQQVVRGDSAAYFCASSPLDNQETQYFGPGTRLLVL.